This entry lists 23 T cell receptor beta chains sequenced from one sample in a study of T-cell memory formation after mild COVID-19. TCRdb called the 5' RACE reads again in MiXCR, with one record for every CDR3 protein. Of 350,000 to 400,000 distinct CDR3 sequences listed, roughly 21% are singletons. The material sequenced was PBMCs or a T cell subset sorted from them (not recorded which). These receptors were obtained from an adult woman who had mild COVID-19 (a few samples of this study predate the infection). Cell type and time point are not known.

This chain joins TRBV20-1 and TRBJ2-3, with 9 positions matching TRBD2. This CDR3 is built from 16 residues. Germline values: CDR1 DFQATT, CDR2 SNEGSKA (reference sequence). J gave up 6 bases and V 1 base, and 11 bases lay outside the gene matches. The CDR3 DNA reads TGCAGTGCTAGAGGATTAGCGGGGGCTCGATCGGATACGCAGTATTTT. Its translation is CSARGLAGARSDTQYF.

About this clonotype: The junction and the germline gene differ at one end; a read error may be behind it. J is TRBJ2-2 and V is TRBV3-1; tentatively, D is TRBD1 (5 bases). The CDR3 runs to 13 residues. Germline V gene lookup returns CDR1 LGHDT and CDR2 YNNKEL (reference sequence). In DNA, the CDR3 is TGTGCCAGCAACCAACAGGTTCTCGGGGAGCTGTTTTTT. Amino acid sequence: CASNQQVLGELFF.

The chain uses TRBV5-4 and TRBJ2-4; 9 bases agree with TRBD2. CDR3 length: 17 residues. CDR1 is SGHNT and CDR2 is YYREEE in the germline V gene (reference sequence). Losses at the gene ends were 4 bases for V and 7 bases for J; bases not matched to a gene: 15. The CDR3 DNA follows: TGTGCCAGCAGCCTAGAAAAGAACGGGACTAGCAAGAACATTCAGTACTTC. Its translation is CASSLEKNGTSKNIQYF. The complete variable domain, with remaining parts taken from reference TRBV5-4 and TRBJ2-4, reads ETGVTQSPTHLIKTRGQQVTLRCSSQSGHNTVSWYQQALGQGPQFIFQYYREEENGRGNFPPRFSGLQFPNYSSELNVNALELDDSALYLCASSLEKNGTSKNIQYFGAGTRLSVL.

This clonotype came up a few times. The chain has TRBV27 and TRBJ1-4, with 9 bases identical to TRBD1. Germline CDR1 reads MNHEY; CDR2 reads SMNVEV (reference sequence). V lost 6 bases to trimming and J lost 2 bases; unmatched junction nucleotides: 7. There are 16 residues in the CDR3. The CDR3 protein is CASSPGTGWTNEKLFF. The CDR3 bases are TGTGCCAGCAGCCCAGGGACAGGGTGGACTAATGAAAAACTGTTTTTT.

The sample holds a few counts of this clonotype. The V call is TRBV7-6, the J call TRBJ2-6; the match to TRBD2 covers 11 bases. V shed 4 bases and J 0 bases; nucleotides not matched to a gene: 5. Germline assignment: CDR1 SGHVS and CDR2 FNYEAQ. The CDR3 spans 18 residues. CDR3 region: CASSSTSGITSGANVLTF. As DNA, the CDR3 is TGTGCCAGCAGCTCGACTAGCGGGATTACCTCTGGGGCCAACGTCCTGACTTTC.

DNA for the CDR3: TGTGCCAGCAGCTTAGCGCTCCCGGGCTCGCGCAATGAGCAGTTCTTC. This translates into CASSLALPGSRNEQFF. The V and J genes are TRBV7-9 and TRBJ2-1, with D unresolved. The CDR3 sequence is 16 residues long. Trimming cost V 0 bases and J 6 bases, with 15 bases left between them. Germline CDR1 and CDR2: SEHNR and FQNEAQ (reference sequence).

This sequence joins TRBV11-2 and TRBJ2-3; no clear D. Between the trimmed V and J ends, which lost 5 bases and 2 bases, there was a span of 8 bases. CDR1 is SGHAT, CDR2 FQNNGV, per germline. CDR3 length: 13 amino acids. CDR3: CASSRVITDTQYF. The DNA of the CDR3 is TGTGCCAGCAGCCGAGTAATCACAGATACGCAGTATTTT.

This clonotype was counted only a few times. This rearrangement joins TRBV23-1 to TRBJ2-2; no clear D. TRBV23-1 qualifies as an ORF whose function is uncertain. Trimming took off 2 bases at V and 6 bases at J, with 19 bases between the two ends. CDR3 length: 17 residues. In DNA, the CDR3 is TGCGCCAGCAGTCAAGAAGAACTTCACTATCTACCCGGGGAGCTGTTTTTT. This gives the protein CASSQEELHYLPGELFF.

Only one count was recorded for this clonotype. CDR3 DNA: TGCGCCAGCAGCCAAGACCACAGGGCGTCGGACTATGGCTACACCTTC. Translation gives CASSQDHRASDYGYTF. The V and J genes are TRBV4-3 and TRBJ1-2, with D perhaps TRBD1 (6 bases). CDR1 and CDR2 (germline): LGHNA, YSLEER. The CDR3 is 16 amino acids. V gave up 0 bases and J gave up 3 bases, with 14 bases separating them.

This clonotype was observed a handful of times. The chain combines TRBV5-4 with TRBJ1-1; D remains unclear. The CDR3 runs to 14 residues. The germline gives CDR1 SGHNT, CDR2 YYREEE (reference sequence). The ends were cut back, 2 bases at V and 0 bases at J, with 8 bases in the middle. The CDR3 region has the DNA TGTGCCAGCAGCTTACTAGACGTGAACACTGAAGCTTTCTTT. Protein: CASSLLDVNTEAFF.

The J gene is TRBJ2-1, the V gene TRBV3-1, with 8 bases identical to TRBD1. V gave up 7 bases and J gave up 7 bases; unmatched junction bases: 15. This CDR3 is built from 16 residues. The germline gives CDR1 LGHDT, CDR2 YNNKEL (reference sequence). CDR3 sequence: CASTSTVAGTGNEQFF. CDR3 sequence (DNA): TGTGCCAGCACTTCTACTGTCGCGGGGACAGGTAATGAGCAGTTCTTC.

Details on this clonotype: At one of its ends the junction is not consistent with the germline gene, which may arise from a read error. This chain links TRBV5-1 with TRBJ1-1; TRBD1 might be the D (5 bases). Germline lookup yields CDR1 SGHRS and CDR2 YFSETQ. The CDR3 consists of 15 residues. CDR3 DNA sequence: TGCGCCAGCACCTTGGAGGCGACAGTGAACACTGAAGCTTTCTTT. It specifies CASTLEATVNTEAFF.

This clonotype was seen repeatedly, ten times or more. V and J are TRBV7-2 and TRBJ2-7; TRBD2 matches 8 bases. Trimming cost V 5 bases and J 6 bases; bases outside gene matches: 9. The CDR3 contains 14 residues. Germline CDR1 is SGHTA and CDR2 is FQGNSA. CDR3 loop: CASSVGGATTEQYF. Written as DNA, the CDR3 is TGTGCCAGCAGCGTCGGGGGGGCAACTACCGAGCAGTACTTC.

CDR3 residues: CASSYGTTTFSTDTQYF. In nucleotides, the CDR3 is TGTGCCAGCAGCTACGGGACTACCACATTTAGCACAGATACGCAGTATTTT. V usage is TRBV11-2 and J usage is TRBJ2-3; TRBD2 aligns across 7 bases. The germline CDR1 and CDR2 sequences are SGHAT and FQNNGV. This CDR3 is 17 amino acids long. The junction had 10 bases not matched to a gene; V was cut back by 4 bases and J by 0 bases.

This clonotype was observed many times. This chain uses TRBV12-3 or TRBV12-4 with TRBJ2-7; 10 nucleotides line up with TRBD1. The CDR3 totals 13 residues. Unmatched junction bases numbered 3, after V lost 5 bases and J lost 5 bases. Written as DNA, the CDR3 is TGTGCCAGCAGTCTCGGGACAGGGGACGAGCAGTACTTC. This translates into CASSLGTGDEQYF.

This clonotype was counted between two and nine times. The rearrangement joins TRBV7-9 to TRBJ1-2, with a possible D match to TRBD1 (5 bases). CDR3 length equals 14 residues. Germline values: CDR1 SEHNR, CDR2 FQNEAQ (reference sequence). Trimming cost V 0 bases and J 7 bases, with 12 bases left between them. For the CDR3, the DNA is TGTGCCAGCAGCTTAGCTTTAGGGGAGTCTGGCTACACCTTC. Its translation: CASSLALGESGYTF.

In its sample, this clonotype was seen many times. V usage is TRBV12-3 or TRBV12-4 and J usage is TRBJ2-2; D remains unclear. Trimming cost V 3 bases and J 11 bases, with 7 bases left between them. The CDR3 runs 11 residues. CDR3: CASSFPPELFF. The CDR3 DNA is TGTGCCAGCAGTTTCCCACCCGAGCTGTTTTTT.

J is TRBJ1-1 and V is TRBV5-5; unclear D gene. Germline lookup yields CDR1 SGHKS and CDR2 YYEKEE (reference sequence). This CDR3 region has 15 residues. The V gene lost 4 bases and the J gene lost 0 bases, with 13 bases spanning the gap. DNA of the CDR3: TGTGCCAGCAGCAAGACGCCCGCATTGAACACTGAAGCTTTCTTT. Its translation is CASSKTPALNTEAFF.

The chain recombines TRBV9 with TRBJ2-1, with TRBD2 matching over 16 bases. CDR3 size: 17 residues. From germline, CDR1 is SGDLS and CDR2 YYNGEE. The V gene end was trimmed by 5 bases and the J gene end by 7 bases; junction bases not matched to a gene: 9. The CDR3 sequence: CASRGGLAGGPSNEQFF. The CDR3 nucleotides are TGTGCCAGCAGGGGGGGACTAGCGGGAGGGCCCTCTAATGAGCAGTTCTTC.

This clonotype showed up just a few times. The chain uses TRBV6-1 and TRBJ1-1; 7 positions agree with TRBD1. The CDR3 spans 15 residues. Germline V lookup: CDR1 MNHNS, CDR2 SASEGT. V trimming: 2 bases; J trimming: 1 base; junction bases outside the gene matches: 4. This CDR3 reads CASSELTGWNTEAFF. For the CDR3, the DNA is TGTGCCAGCAGTGAACTGACAGGGTGGAACACTGAAGCTTTCTTT.

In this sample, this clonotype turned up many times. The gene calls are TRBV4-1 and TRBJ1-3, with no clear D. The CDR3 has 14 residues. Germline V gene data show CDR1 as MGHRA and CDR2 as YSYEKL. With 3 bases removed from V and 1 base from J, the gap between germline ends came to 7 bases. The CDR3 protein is CASSQAGSGNTIYF. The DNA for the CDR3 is TGCGCCAGCAGCCAGGCCGGATCTGGAAACACCATATATTTT.

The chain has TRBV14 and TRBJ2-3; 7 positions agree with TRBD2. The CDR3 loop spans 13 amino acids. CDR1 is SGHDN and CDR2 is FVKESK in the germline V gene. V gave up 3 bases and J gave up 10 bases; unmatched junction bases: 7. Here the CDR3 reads CASSQAGLLAQYF. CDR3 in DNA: TGTGCCAGCAGCCAGGCGGGACTACTCGCGCAGTATTTT.

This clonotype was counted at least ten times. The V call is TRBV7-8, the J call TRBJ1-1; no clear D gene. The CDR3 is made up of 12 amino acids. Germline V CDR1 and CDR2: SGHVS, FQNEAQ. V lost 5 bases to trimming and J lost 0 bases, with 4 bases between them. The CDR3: CASSQMNTEAFF. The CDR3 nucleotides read TGTGCCAGCAGCCAGATGAACACTGAAGCTTTCTTT.